The 9 T cell receptor beta chains in this list originate from one sample, sequenced in a study of T cells after posttransplantation cyclophosphamide. TCRdb's table, derived via immunoSEQ multiplex PCR, lists solely in-frame clones and lacks some. This sample carries about 36,000 clones and no singletons, and about 1.2% goes to the top ten. Sequenced sample: PBMCs. The source of these receptors is a girl under 18 in good health, CMV-negative, and a related stem cell transplant donor.

This clone was found many times. The chain employs TRBV28 and TRBJ1-1, with 7 bases aligning to TRBD1. Germline V gene lookup returns CDR1 MDHEN and CDR2 SYDVKM. The CDR3 has 18 amino acids. After removal of 4 bases from V and 4 bases from J, the junction contained 18 bases not matched to a gene. The CDR3 sequence is CASSSAGGNPHTGTEAFF. The CDR3 coding sequence is TGTGCCAGCAGTTCCGCAGGGGGAAACCCGCACACGGGCACTGAAGCTTTCTTT.

This clone was recorded many times. This chain connects TRBV27 to TRBJ1-6; possibly TRBD1 for D (5 bases). Deletions cut 3 bases from V and 7 bases from J, with 10 bases between. CDR3 length: 14 amino acids. The germline gives CDR1 MNHEY, CDR2 SMNVEV (reference sequence). The CDR3 region has the DNA TGTGCCAGCAGTTTTCGACAGCTGAATTCACCCCTCCACTTT. It yields the protein CASSFRQLNSPLHF.

A word on this clone: At one boundary the junction diverges from the germline segment, which might be a read error. The chain uses TRBV20-1 and TRBJ2-7; perhaps TRBD1 as D (5 bases). CDR1 and CDR2 (germline): DFQATT, SNEGSKA (reference sequence). CDR3 size: 8 residues. CDR3 sequence reads: CSAAWGHF. As DNA, the CDR3 is TGCAGTGCTGCTTGGGGCCACTTC.

The V gene is TRBV28, the J gene TRBJ1-2; 7 bases agree with TRBD1. Trimming took 8 bases from V and 4 from J; bases not matched to a gene: 13. CDR1 and CDR2 from the germline V gene are MDHEN and SYDVKM. The CDR3 has 15 amino acids. CDR3 nucleotide sequence: TGTGCCAGCCGAGGCATTACAGGGGCCCCCTATGGCTACACCTTC. Translating it yields CASRGITGAPYGYTF.

The genes are TRBV27 and TRBJ2-1; 8 bases map to TRBD1. Trimming at V came to 4 bases and at J to 1 base, leaving 6 bases not matched to a gene. The germline gives CDR1 MNHEY, CDR2 SMNVEV (reference sequence). There are 16 residues in the CDR3. CDR3 DNA: TGTGCCAGCAGTTCCCCAGGGGGCAGGTCCTACAATGAGCAGTTCTTC. It translates to CASSSPGGRSYNEQFF.

The table lists this clone with many counts. The chain employs TRBV7-8 and TRBJ1-1; D might be TRBD1 (6 bases). The CDR3 spans 13 residues. CDR1 is SGHVS and CDR2 is FQNEAQ in the germline V gene. The germline V and J ends were trimmed by 0 bases and 7 bases, with 9 bases remaining between them. Written as DNA, the CDR3 is TGTGCCAGCAGCTTAGCGGCAGGGGATGAAGCTTTCTTT. The encoded protein is CASSLAAGDEAFF.

This clone was seen more than once but under ten times. This chain joins TRBV4-3 and TRBJ1-5; D unresolved. CDR3 length: 15 residues. Germline V lookup: CDR1 LGHNA, CDR2 YSLEER. The ends were cut back, 0 bases at V and 8 bases at J, with 14 bases in the middle. CDR3 DNA sequence: TGCGCCAGCAGCCAAGATAGAGGTTCCTTAGAGCCCCAGCATTTT. It is translated as CASSQDRGSLEPQHF.

Ten or more counts support this clone. The chain recombines TRBV28 with TRBJ1-3; possibly TRBD1 for D (6 bases). The CDR3 is 15 residues long. V was clipped by 8 bases and J by 0 bases, with 14 bases between them. Germline V gene sequence: CDR1 MDHEN, CDR2 SYDVKM. CDR3 sequence (DNA): TGTGCCAGCCGCCTTGGGACATTCTCTGGAAACACCATATATTTT. This sequence encodes CASRLGTFSGNTIYF.

The table lists this clone with many counts. V gene TRBV11-3 combines with J gene TRBJ2-2; 7 bases are shared with TRBD1. J lost 1 base, V lost 0 bases, and 8 bases had no gene match. The CDR3 has 18 residues. The germline V gene encodes CDR1 SGHNT and CDR2 YENEEA. CDR3 in amino acids: CASSLEAPQGRNTGELFF. In DNA, the CDR3 is TGTGCCAGCAGCTTAGAGGCGCCACAGGGGAGGAACACCGGGGAGCTGTTTTTT.